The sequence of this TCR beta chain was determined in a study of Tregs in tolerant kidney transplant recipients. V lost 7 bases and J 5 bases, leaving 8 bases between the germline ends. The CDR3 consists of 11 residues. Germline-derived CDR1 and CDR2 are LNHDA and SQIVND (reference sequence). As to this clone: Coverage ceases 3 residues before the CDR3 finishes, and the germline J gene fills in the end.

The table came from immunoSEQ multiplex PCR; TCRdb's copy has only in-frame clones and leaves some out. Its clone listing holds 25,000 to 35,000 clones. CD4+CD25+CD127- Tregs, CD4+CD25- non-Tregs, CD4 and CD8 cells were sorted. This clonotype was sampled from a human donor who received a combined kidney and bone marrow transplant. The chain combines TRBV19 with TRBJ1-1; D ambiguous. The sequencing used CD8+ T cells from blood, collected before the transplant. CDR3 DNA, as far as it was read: TGTGCCAGTATCTTTGCGACTGAA. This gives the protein CASIFATE. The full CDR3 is CASIFATEAFF.